Described below is a single TCR beta chain sequence and its context. Its target is not known. This specimen comes from a study of response to subunit inactivated influenza vaccine. Regarding the study as a whole: New T cells are recruited in small numbers by each seasonal influenza vaccination, according to the authors' suggestion.

TCRdb called the RT-PCR reads again in MiXCR, with one record for every CDR3 protein. The sample comprises hundreds of thousands of distinct CDR3 sequences, 12% to 15% of which are singletons, and 6.5% to 8% rests with the top ten. V lost 2 bases, J lost 3 bases, and 14 bases lay in between. This CDR3 has 15 amino acids. The chain employs TRBV12-3 or TRBV12-4 and TRBJ2-7; a possible D gene is TRBD1 (5 bases). Source: PBMCs from blood, taken less than 15 days before vaccination. This sequence was found in a man in his forties or fifties who received an inactivated influenza vaccine. The CDR3 is CASSLFRTSVYEQYF. The DNA of the CDR3 is TGTGCCAGCAGTTTATTTAGGACATCGGTCTACGAGCAGTACTTC.